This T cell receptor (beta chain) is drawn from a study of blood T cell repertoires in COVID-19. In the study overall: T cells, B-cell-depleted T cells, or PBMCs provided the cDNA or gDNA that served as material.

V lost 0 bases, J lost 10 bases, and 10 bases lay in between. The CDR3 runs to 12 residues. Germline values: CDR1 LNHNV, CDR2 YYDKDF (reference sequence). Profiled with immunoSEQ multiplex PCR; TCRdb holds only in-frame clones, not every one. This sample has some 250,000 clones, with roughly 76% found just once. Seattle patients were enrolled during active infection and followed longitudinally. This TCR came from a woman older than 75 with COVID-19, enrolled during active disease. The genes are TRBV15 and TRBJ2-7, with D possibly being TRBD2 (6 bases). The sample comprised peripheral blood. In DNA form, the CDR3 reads TGTGCCACCAGCAGAGATGGAGGGGAACAGTACTTC. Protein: CATSRDGGEQYF. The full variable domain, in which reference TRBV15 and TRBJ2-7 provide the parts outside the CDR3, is DAMVIQNPRYQVTQFGKPVTLSCSQTLNHNVMYWYQQKSSQAPKLLFHYYDKDFNNEADTPDNFQSRRPNTSFCFLDIRSPGLGDTAMYLCATSRDGGEQYFGPGTRLTVT.